This entry lists 26 T cell receptor beta chains sequenced from one sample in a study of early T cells in non-severe SARS-CoV-2 infection (dated by TCRdb to the early 2020s). Library method: 5' RACE. Sequencing took place on a NextSeq 500. Starting from the raw public reads, TCRdb applied fastp trimming at Q25, assembled clones with MiXCR and retained in-frame beta chains. Each record represents a unique CDR3 protein, reported with the most common genes and DNA among its rows. Across this sample there are 40,000 or so distinct CDR3 sequences, with around 5.7% seen only once. Around 11% of the sample rests with the top ten. The sample consisted of whole blood. The receptors come from an adult who was a healthcare worker with PCR-confirmed SARS-CoV-2 infection or an uninfected control (not recorded which).

The sample holds a few counts of this clonotype. V and J are TRBV9 and TRBJ1-6; D uncertain. Between the trimmed V and J ends, which lost 10 bases and 10 bases, there was a span of 18 bases. This CDR3 comprises 13 residues. The germline V gene encodes CDR1 SGDLS and CDR2 YYNGEE. In DNA form, the CDR3 reads TGTGCCCCCGGGAGGGCAGGAAACTCACCCCTCCACTTT. As protein: CAPGRAGNSPLHF.

This clonotype occurred a few times. The rearrangement uses TRBV5-4 and TRBJ2-6, with TRBD2 identical over 8 bases. The CDR3 extends over 16 amino acids. V trimming: 5 bases; J trimming: 0 bases; junction bases outside the gene matches: 4. CDR1 and CDR2 (germline): SGHNT, YYREEE (reference sequence). The CDR3 nucleotides are TGTGCCAGCAGACGAGCGGGGGACTCTGGGGCCAACGTCCTGACTTTC. Amino acid sequence: CASRRAGDSGANVLTF.

This clonotype was seen many times. V gene TRBV10-3 combines with J gene TRBJ2-6; D not certain. Trimming stripped 7 bases from V and 0 bases from J, with 13 bases between. From germline, CDR1 is ENHRY and CDR2 SYGVKD. CDR3 length: 16 amino acids. CDR3 protein: CAINKNWDSGANVLTF. In DNA form, the CDR3 reads TGTGCCATCAACAAGAACTGGGACTCTGGGGCCAACGTCCTGACTTTC.

This clonotype came up many times. This chain joins TRBV5-4 and TRBJ1-2, with 11 bases aligning to TRBD1. Germline values: CDR1 SGHNT, CDR2 YYREEE (reference sequence). The CDR3 consists of 15 residues. The ends lost 4 bases at V and 6 bases at J; junction bases unmatched: 8. The CDR3 spells CASSTPGQGAHGYTF. The CDR3 bases are TGTGCCAGCAGCACCCCTGGACAGGGGGCGCATGGCTACACCTTC. Filled out from reference TRBV5-4 and TRBJ1-2, the complete variable domain reads ETGVTQSPTHLIKTRGQQVTLRCSSQSGHNTVSWYQQALGQGPQFIFQYYREEENGRGNFPPRFSGLQFPNYSSELNVNALELDDSALYLCASSTPGQGAHGYTFGSGTRLTVV.

This clonotype appeared many times. V usage is TRBV7-2 and J usage is TRBJ2-7; D call uncertain. Germline V gene lookup returns CDR1 SGHTA and CDR2 FQGNSA. The CDR3 runs 11 residues. Trimming took off 3 bases at V and 3 bases at J, with 3 bases between the two ends. CDR3 sequence (DNA): TGTGCCAGCAGCTTGTACTACGAGCAGTACTTC. This codes for CASSLYYEQYF.

J is TRBJ1-2 and V is TRBV20-1, with D uncertain. CDR1 and CDR2 from the germline V gene are DFQATT and SNEGSKA (reference sequence). Trimming cost V 0 bases and J 4 bases, with 18 bases left between them. The CDR3 extends over 16 amino acids. DNA of the CDR3: TGCAGTGCTAGAGATCGATCCTCACCTGGGCTCTATGGCTACACCTTC. Translation: CSARDRSSPGLYGYTF.

This clonotype has ten or more counts. This chain joins TRBV20-1 and TRBJ2-7; 8 bases are shared with TRBD1. CDR1 is DFQATT, CDR2 SNEGSKA, per germline (reference sequence). There are 15 residues in the CDR3. V shed 3 bases, J shed 0 bases, and the junction held 7 bases outside the gene matches. The CDR3 coding sequence is TGCAGTGCTAGGGACCGGGACAGGAACTCCTACGAGCAGTACTTC. This gives the protein CSARDRDRNSYEQYF.

This clonotype showed up many times. The V gene is TRBV12-5, the J gene TRBJ1-2; D is uncertain. The CDR3 has 11 amino acids. Germline lookup yields CDR1 LGHNT and CDR2 FRNRAP. V was clipped by 4 bases and J by 10 bases, with 10 bases between them. CDR3 nucleotides: TGTGCTAGTGGTTCTCGGACGATCTACACCTTC. Its translation is CASGSRTIYTF.

The rearrangement uses TRBV6-5 and TRBJ1-5; 8 nucleotides align to TRBD1. The CDR3 consists of 15 residues. J lost 4 bases, V lost 4 bases, and 6 bases had no gene match. Germline V gene sequence: CDR1 MNHEY, CDR2 SVGAGI. The CDR3 loop reads CASSWGTGNNQPQHF. As DNA, the CDR3 is TGTGCCAGCAGTTGGGGGACAGGCAATAATCAGCCCCAGCATTTT.

This clonotype was picked up many times. The chain combines TRBV20-1 with TRBJ2-4, with D possibly matching TRBD2 (6 bases). This CDR3 comprises 19 residues. Germline V CDR1 and CDR2: DFQATT, SNEGSKA (reference sequence). Trimming left V 2 bases short and J 8 bases short, with 31 bases between. This chain's CDR3 is CSARHHNLGTPEKGDIQYF. For the CDR3, the DNA is TGCAGTGCTAGACATCATAACCTTGGGACTCCCGAAAAGGGTGACATTCAGTACTTC.

This clonotype came up many times. The chain uses TRBV7-2 and TRBJ2-5; 8 bases agree with TRBD1. Germline assignment: CDR1 SGHTA and CDR2 FQGNSA. The CDR3 consists of 14 residues. V lost 2 bases and J lost 5; bases outside the gene matches: 4. The CDR3 is CASSLRQGWETQYF. For the CDR3, the DNA is TGTGCCAGCAGCTTAAGACAGGGGTGGGAGACCCAGTACTTC.

Ten or more counts support this clonotype. The chain carries TRBV5-6 and TRBJ1-1; perhaps TRBD1 as D (5 bases). The CDR3 has 12 residues. Germline V gene sequence: CDR1 SGHDT, CDR2 YYEEEE. V gave up 4 bases and J gave up 3 bases, with 7 bases separating them. CDR3 region: CASSEGDTEAFF. The CDR3 coding sequence is TGTGCCAGCAGCGAAGGGGACACTGAAGCTTTCTTT.

The table lists this clonotype with a few counts. CDR3 in DNA: TGTGCAAGTCGCGACCCCAATCAGCCCCAGCATTTT. Amino acids: CASRDPNQPQHF. This sequence joins TRBV12-2 and TRBJ1-5. TRBV12-2 corresponds to a pseudogene. The CDR3 contains 12 residues.

This clonotype was counted a few times. The chain has TRBV28 and TRBJ2-3; 10 bases are a match to TRBD1. In germline, CDR1 is MDHEN, CDR2 SYDVKM. There are 16 residues in the CDR3. Losses at the gene ends were 1 base for V and 3 bases for J; bases not matched to a gene: 4. The CDR3 sequence is CASSLSGTGVTDTQYF. The CDR3 region has the DNA TGTGCCAGCAGTTTATCCGGGACAGGGGTTACAGATACGCAGTATTTT.

J is TRBJ2-5 and V is TRBV6-1; D gene unclear. Trimming cost V 4 bases and J 0 bases, with 9 bases left between them. The germline CDR1 and CDR2 sequences are MNHNS and SASEGT. The CDR3 covers 14 residues. The CDR3 sequence: CASSVYPDQETQYF. The DNA for the CDR3 is TGTGCCAGCAGTGTGTATCCGGACCAAGAGACCCAGTACTTC.

This clonotype was picked up one time. The V call is TRBV6-5, the J call TRBJ2-7; 10 bases match TRBD1. The V gene's germline CDR1 is MNHEY and CDR2 SVGAGI. Trimming took 4 bases from V and 5 from J; bases not matched to a gene: 8. The CDR3 is 15 amino acids. CDR3 nucleotide sequence: TGTGCCAGCAGTTCTCCGAGACAGGGGGCAGACGAGCAGTACTTC. Translation gives CASSSPRQGADEQYF.

This clonotype was observed a handful of times. This chain connects TRBV6-5 to TRBJ2-7; perhaps TRBD2 as D (5 bases). V gave up 4 bases and J gave up 6 bases, with 19 bases separating them. Germline V gene data show CDR1 as MNHEY and CDR2 as SVGAGI. This CDR3 is built from 15 residues. CDR3 coding DNA: TGTGCCAGCAGTTCCGGCGGGTCCCGAACCCTCGAGCAGTACTTC. Its translation: CASSSGGSRTLEQYF.

This clonotype has at least ten counts. The genes are TRBV29-1 and TRBJ2-2; D is ambiguous. The CDR3 extends over 13 amino acids. Trimming pared 5 bases from V and 3 bases from J, leaving 10 bases between. Germline V gives CDR1 SQVTM, CDR2 ANQGSEA. The CDR3 loop is CSVIELYTGELFF. The CDR3 DNA reads as TGCAGCGTTATAGAACTGTACACCGGGGAGCTGTTTTTT.

This clonotype was counted at least ten times. This chain's CDR3 is CASSPFDTETQYF. In nucleotides, the CDR3 is TGTGCCAGCAGCCCTTTCGACACAGAGACCCAGTACTTC. This sequence joins TRBV12-3 or TRBV12-4 and TRBJ2-5; D not certain. Trimming shortened V by 6 bases and J by 4 bases, and 12 bases separated the two germline ends. CDR3 length: 13 amino acids.

This clonotype was seen many times. The rearrangement uses TRBV11-2 and TRBJ2-2; D gene uncertain. Germline CDR1 SGHAT, CDR2 FQNNGV. This CDR3 has 12 residues. V was cut by 6 bases and J by 7 bases, with 9 bases left in between. The CDR3 DNA reads as TGTGCCAGCAGTCCGGTTGGCGGGGAGCTGTTTTTT. Translated, it gives CASSPVGGELFF.

The chain carries TRBV18 and TRBJ2-7; D not resolved. Germline CDR1 is KGHSH and CDR2 is LQKENI. Trimming shortened V by 3 bases and J by 2 bases, and 11 bases separated the two germline ends. The CDR3 totals 14 residues. CDR3 sequence reads: CASSPYGAAYEQYF. The CDR3 DNA is TGTGCCAGCTCACCTTACGGAGCCGCCTACGAGCAGTACTTC.

This clonotype was counted many times. The germline gene is not matched at one end of the junction; a read error may be the cause. V is TRBV7-9 and J is TRBJ1-3; no clear D gene. The CDR3 runs 15 residues. Per germline, CDR1 SEHNR and CDR2 FQNEAQ (reference sequence). The CDR3 nucleotides read TGTGCCAGCAGCCCTCAAGTCGGCTCTGAAAACACCATATATTTT. Its protein is CASSPQVGSENTIYF.

This clonotype showed up many times. The chain is built from TRBV5-1 and TRBJ1-4; TRBD1 agrees at 7 bases. CDR1 is SGHRS, CDR2 YFSETQ, per germline. V lost 2 bases and J lost 8; bases outside the gene matches: 6. CDR3 size: 14 residues. CDR3 coding DNA: TGCGCCAGCAGCTTTTCAGGGGGAGGCGAAAAACTGTTTTTT. It codes for CASSFSGGGEKLFF. The full variable domain, its missing parts supplied by reference TRBV5-1 and TRBJ1-4, is KAGVTQTPRYLIKTRGQQVTLSCSPISGHRSVSWYQQTPGQGLQFLFEYFSETQRNKGNFPGRFSGRQFSNSRSEMNVSTLELGDSALYLCASSFSGGGEKLFFGSGTQLSVL.

This clonotype appeared a few times. V is TRBV7-2 and J is TRBJ2-7; 8 nucleotides line up with TRBD1. The V segment lost 5 bases and the J segment 9 bases; nucleotides outside the gene matches: 15. CDR3 size: 15 residues. The germline gives CDR1 SGHTA, CDR2 FQGNSA. In nucleotides, the CDR3 is TGTGCCAGCAGCGCAACCGGGACAGGAGTACGTCCGCAGTACTTC. Translation: CASSATGTGVRPQYF.

The sample holds many counts of this clonotype. This chain joins TRBV6-6 and TRBJ1-6; a possible D gene is TRBD1 (5 bases). This CDR3 is built from 11 residues. V was clipped by 2 bases and J by 16 bases, with 9 bases between them. Germline V gene sequence: CDR1 MNHNY, CDR2 SVGAGI (reference sequence). The CDR3 nucleotides are TGTGCCAGCAGTTACGGGGGGATTCTCCACTTT. Translated: CASSYGGILHF.

Ten or more counts support this clonotype. The chain employs TRBV5-1 and TRBJ2-5; D might be TRBD2 (6 bases). Trimming took off 7 bases at V and 5 bases at J, with 24 bases between the two ends. There are 16 residues in the CDR3. The germline V gene encodes CDR1 SGHRS and CDR2 YFSETQ. In DNA form, the CDR3 reads TGCGCCAGCTTTCGCGGGGATACTTCCGGGCTGGAGACCCAGTACTTC. This encodes CASFRGDTSGLETQYF.